The 23 T cell receptor beta chains presented below share a single source sample, sequenced in a study of blood T cell repertoires in COVID-19. Here immunoSEQ multiplex PCR was the method, and the copy in TCRdb shows in-frame clones only, minus some. The sample contains around 140,000 clones, more than 80% of which appear only once. The source material was peripheral blood. These receptors all stem from a young man with COVID-19, enrolled during active disease.

The chain has TRBV19 and TRBJ1-3; perhaps TRBD1 as D (5 bases). The V and J ends lost 5 bases and 1 base respectively, with 9 bases between them. The CDR3 is 14 residues long. Germline CDR1 is LNHDA and CDR2 is SQIVND (reference sequence). The CDR3 bases are TGTGCCAGTAGTTCGACAGTTTCTGGAAACACCATATATTTT. Amino acids: CASSSTVSGNTIYF.

The CDR3 is CASSPQPRAYEQYF. As DNA, the CDR3 is TGTGCCAGCAGCCCCCAACCGAGGGCCTACGAGCAGTACTTC. The gene calls are TRBV9 and TRBJ2-7, with TRBD2 as a possible D gene (5 bases). CDR3 length: 14 residues. CDR1 is SGDLS and CDR2 is YYNGEE in the germline V gene. V was pared by 4 bases and J by 2 bases, with 13 bases between.

This chain links TRBV5-8 with TRBJ1-6; D not certain. Germline values: CDR1 SGHTS, CDR2 YDEGEE. The CDR3 covers 15 residues. V was trimmed by 2 bases and J by 10 bases, leaving 16 bases between them. The CDR3 nucleotides are TGTGCCAGCAGCTTTCTAAATACTCATTACTCACCCCTCCACTTT. Residues: CASSFLNTHYSPLHF. The full variable domain, completed using reference TRBV5-8 and TRBJ1-6, is EAGVTQSPTHLIKTRGQQATLRCSPISGHTSVYWYQQALGLGLQFLLWYDEGEERNRGNFPPRFSGRQFPNYSSELNVNALELEDSALYLCASSFLNTHYSPLHFGNGTRLTVT.

This clone showed up just once. The chain joins TRBV4-1 to TRBJ2-2, with TRBD2 identical over 10 bases. This CDR3 comprises 16 residues. After removal of 6 bases from V and 1 base from J, the junction contained 5 bases not matched to a gene. CDR1 and CDR2 (germline): MGHRA, YSYEKL. CDR3 amino acids: CASSFSSGRNTGELFF. CDR3 nucleotides: TGCGCCAGCAGTTTTTCTAGCGGGAGGAACACCGGGGAGCTGTTTTTT.

The gene calls are TRBV6-2 or TRBV6-3 and TRBJ1-5; a possible D gene is TRBD1 (6 bases). Trimming shortened V by 1 base and J by 1 base, and 11 bases separated the two germline ends. CDR3 length: 16 residues. The V gene's germline CDR1 is MNHEY and CDR2 SVGEGT. This chain's CDR3 is CASSYLGTPSNQPQHF. The CDR3 nucleotides are TGTGCCAGCAGTTACTTAGGGACACCAAGCAATCAGCCCCAGCATTTT.

The chain is built from TRBV28 and TRBJ1-1; the D gene is possibly TRBD1 (5 bases). Germline assignment: CDR1 MDHEN and CDR2 SYDVKM. Trimming left V 7 bases short and J 0 bases short, with 18 bases between. This CDR3 region has 16 residues. CDR3 amino acids: CASTSLGDLMNTEAFF. The CDR3 DNA is TGTGCCAGCACTTCCCTAGGGGATCTAATGAACACTGAAGCTTTCTTT.

The rearrangement uses TRBV10-3 and TRBJ1-4; perhaps TRBD1 as D (5 bases). The V gene lost 10 bases and the J gene lost 7 bases, with 16 bases spanning the gap. The CDR3 spans 13 residues. Per germline, CDR1 ENHRY and CDR2 SYGVKD. CDR3 nucleotide sequence: TGTGCCACCTCTGAAGACAGAGTTGAAAAACTGTTTTTT. Protein product: CATSEDRVEKLFF.

The V and J genes are TRBV30 and TRBJ1-2, with D maybe TRBD1 (6 bases). The CDR3 has 14 residues. V lost 1 base to trimming and J lost 5 bases, with 14 bases between them. The germline gives CDR1 GTSNPN, CDR2 SVGIG (reference sequence). In DNA form, the CDR3 reads TGTGCCTGGAGTGGCTACGTCAGGGGTTATGGCTACACCTTC. Translated: CAWSGYVRGYGYTF.

This chain joins TRBV29-1 and TRBJ2-1; 9 bases align to TRBD1. The CDR3 consists of 14 residues. V shed 7 bases, J shed 3 bases, and the junction held 7 bases outside the gene matches. Germline V lookup: CDR1 SQVTM, CDR2 ANQGSEA. The CDR3 reads CSAGRQGVYNEQFF. The CDR3 DNA sequence: TGCAGCGCTGGGCGACAGGGGGTCTACAATGAGCAGTTCTTC.

This chain links TRBV18 with TRBJ2-5; 8 nucleotides agree with TRBD1. J gave up 2 bases and V 5 bases, and 10 bases lay outside the gene matches. The length of the CDR3 is 16 residues. The germline V gene encodes CDR1 KGHSH and CDR2 LQKENI. The CDR3 reads CASSIQIRGPQETQYF. The CDR3 DNA reads as TGTGCCAGCTCAATCCAAATCAGGGGGCCGCAAGAGACCCAGTACTTC. Supplemented by reference TRBV18 and TRBJ2-5, the full variable domain reads NAGVMQNPRHLVRRRGQEARLRCSPMKGHSHVYWYRQLPEEGLKFMVYLQKENIIDESGMPKERFSAEFPKEGPSILRIQQVVRGDSAAYFCASSIQIRGPQETQYFGPGTRLLVL.

This chain uses TRBV6-5 with TRBJ2-2; a weak D match, TRBD1 (6 bases). There are 15 residues in the CDR3. Trimming pared 0 bases from V and 4 bases from J, leaving 9 bases between. Germline assignment: CDR1 MNHEY and CDR2 SVGAGI. The CDR3 region is CASSYSGAGTGELFF. The CDR3, as DNA: TGTGCCAGCAGTTACTCGGGGGCCGGCACCGGGGAGCTGTTTTTT.

This clone has only one observation. The chain combines TRBV27 with TRBJ2-2, with 14 bases fitting TRBD2. The CDR3 is 15 residues long. CDR1 MNHEY and CDR2 SMNVEV come from the germline V gene (reference sequence). The V gene end was trimmed by 10 bases and the J gene end by 3 bases; junction bases not matched to a gene: 4. The CDR3 coding sequence is TGTGCCACGGGACTAGCGGGAGTATACACCGGGGAGCTGTTTTTT. It encodes CATGLAGVYTGELFF.

The chain couples TRBV9 to TRBJ2-3; maybe TRBD1 (5 bases). CDR1 is SGDLS and CDR2 is YYNGEE in the germline V gene. CDR3 length: 15 residues. V lost 4 bases and J 1 base, leaving 13 bases between the germline ends. CDR3: CASSPTGAGTDTQYF. The CDR3 region has the DNA TGTGCCAGCAGCCCGACTGGGGCGGGCACAGATACGCAGTATTTT.

The rearrangement uses TRBV7-9 and TRBJ2-4; TRBD2 matches 9 bases. Per the germline V gene, CDR1 is SEHNR and CDR2 is FQNEAQ (reference sequence). J was trimmed by 0 bases and V by 6 bases; bases with no gene match: 3. CDR3 length equals 15 residues. The CDR3 sequence is CASSRAGGAKNIQYF. DNA of the CDR3: TGTGCCAGCAGTCGAGCGGGAGGAGCCAAAAACATTCAGTACTTC.

The chain joins TRBV25-1 to TRBJ2-7; D possibly corresponds to TRBD2 (5 bases). The CDR3 covers 11 residues. V was trimmed by 6 bases and J by 4 bases, leaving 7 bases between them. CDR1 MGHDK and CDR2 SYGVNS come from the germline V gene. The CDR3 here is CASRGSYEQYF. CDR3 nucleotide sequence: TGTGCCAGCAGGGGGAGTTACGAGCAGTACTTC.

This chain joins TRBV21-1 and TRBJ2-3; TRBD2 is the table's D call and was not checked against the DNA. TRBV21-1 is listed as a pseudogene. The CDR3 contains 16 residues. CDR3 nucleotides: TGTGCCAGCAGCAAATGTGGGTTAGCGGGAGTAGATACGCAGTATTTT. This translates into CASSKCGLAGVDTQYF.

This chain joins TRBV12-5 and TRBJ2-4, with TRBD2 matching over 13 bases. The CDR3 loop spans 15 amino acids. V lost 6 bases to trimming and J lost 9 bases; unmatched junction nucleotides: 8. CDR1 and CDR2 (germline): LGHNT, FRNRAP. This CDR3 reads CASGGLAGNPGIQYF. In nucleotides, the CDR3 is TGTGCTAGTGGGGGACTAGCGGGGAATCCAGGCATTCAGTACTTC.

Here the CDR3 reads CASSPLREAQETQYF. The CDR3 nucleotides read TGTGCCAGCAGTCCCCTACGGGAGGCCCAAGAGACCCAGTACTTC. This chain connects TRBV6-5 to TRBJ2-5; TRBD2 aligns across 7 bases. Germline V CDR1 and CDR2: MNHEY, SVGAGI. V lost 5 bases and J lost 1; bases outside the gene matches: 7. This CDR3 is built from 15 residues.

The chain joins TRBV9 to TRBJ2-6; TRBD1 matches at 10 bases. Germline values: CDR1 SGDLS, CDR2 YYNGEE. The V segment lost 1 base and the J segment 0 bases; nucleotides outside the gene matches: 13. The CDR3 is 21 residues long. CDR3 loop: CASSVPREPGQGNSGANVLTF. The CDR3 DNA sequence: TGTGCCAGCAGCGTACCGAGGGAGCCGGGACAGGGGAACTCTGGGGCCAACGTCCTGACTTTC.

The chain employs TRBV11-2 and TRBJ2-7, with D perhaps TRBD1 (5 bases). Trimming took 7 bases from V and 2 from J, leaving 15 bases between them. There are 14 residues in the CDR3. Germline V CDR1 and CDR2: SGHAT, FQNNGV. CDR3 in amino acids: CASTMGQGAYEQYF. CDR3 coding DNA: TGTGCCAGCACCATGGGGCAGGGCGCCTACGAGCAGTACTTC.

The chain recombines TRBV29-1 with TRBJ1-3; 7 bases are a match to TRBD1. In germline, CDR1 is SQVTM, CDR2 ANQGSEA. Unmatched junction bases numbered 10, after V lost 6 bases and J lost 8 bases. CDR3 length: 13 amino acids. Here the CDR3 reads CSVWDRRLDTIYF. The CDR3 DNA reads as TGCAGCGTATGGGACAGACGATTGGACACCATATATTTT.

The chain joins TRBV6-5 to TRBJ2-7; TRBD1 matches at 8 bases. The J segment lost 7 bases and the V segment lost 2 bases, leaving 7 bases of the junction unmatched. The V gene's germline CDR1 is MNHEY and CDR2 SVGAGI. CDR3 length: 14 amino acids. The CDR3 sequence: CASSYGRQGWEQYF. As DNA, the CDR3 is TGTGCCAGCAGTTACGGAAGACAGGGGTGGGAGCAGTACTTC.

The rearrangement uses TRBV5-1 and TRBJ2-3; TRBD2 aligns across 14 bases. Trimming at V came to 9 bases and at J to 3 bases, leaving 6 bases not matched to a gene. The CDR3 sequence is 15 residues long. Per germline, CDR1 SGHRS and CDR2 YFSETQ. CDR3 region: CATAGTSGRTDTQYF. Written as DNA, the CDR3 is TGCGCCACCGCAGGGACTAGCGGGAGAACAGATACGCAGTATTTT.